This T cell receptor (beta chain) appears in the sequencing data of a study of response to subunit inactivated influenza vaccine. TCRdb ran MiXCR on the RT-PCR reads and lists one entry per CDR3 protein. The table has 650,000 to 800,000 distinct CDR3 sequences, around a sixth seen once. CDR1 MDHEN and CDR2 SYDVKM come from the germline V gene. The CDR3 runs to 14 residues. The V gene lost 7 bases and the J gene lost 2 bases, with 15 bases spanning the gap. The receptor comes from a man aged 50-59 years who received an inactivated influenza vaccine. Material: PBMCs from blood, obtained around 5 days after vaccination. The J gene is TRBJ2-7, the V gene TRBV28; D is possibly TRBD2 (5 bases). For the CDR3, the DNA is TGTGCCAGCATCCCCGGCCTAGCTACCTACGAGCAGTACTTC. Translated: CASIPGLATYEQYF.